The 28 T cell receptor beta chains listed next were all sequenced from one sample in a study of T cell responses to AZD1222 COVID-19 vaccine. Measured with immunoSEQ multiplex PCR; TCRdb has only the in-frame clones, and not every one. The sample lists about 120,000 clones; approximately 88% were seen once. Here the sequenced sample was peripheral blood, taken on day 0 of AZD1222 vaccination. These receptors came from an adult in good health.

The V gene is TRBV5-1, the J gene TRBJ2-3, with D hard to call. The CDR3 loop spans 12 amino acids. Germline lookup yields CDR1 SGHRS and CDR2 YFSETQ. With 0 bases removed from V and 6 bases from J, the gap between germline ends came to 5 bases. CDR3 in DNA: TGCGCCAGCAGCTTGGTGCTGGATACGCAGTATTTT. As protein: CASSLVLDTQYF.

The CDR3 here is CASSEAGAGNQPQHF. The CDR3 region has the DNA TGTGCCAGCAGTGAAGCAGGGGCGGGCAATCAGCCCCAGCATTTT. The rearrangement links TRBV6-1 to TRBJ1-5, with TRBD1 as a possible D gene (5 bases). Germline CDR1 is MNHNS and CDR2 is SASEGT. V lost 0 bases to trimming and J lost 2 bases, with 8 bases between them. The CDR3 has 15 residues.

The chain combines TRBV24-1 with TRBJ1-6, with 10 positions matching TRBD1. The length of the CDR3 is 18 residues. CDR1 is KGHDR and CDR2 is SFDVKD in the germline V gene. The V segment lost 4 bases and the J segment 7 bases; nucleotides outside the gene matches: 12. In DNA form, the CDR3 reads TGTGCCACCAGTGAAACGCCCCCGGGACAGGGGAGCAATTCACCCCTCCACTTT. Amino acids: CATSETPPGQGSNSPLHF.

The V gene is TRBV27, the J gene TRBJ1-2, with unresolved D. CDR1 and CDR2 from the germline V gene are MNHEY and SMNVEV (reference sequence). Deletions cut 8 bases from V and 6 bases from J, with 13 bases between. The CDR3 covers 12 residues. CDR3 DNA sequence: TGTGCCAGCGGACTTTACGGTAATGGCTACACCTTC. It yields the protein CASGLYGNGYTF.

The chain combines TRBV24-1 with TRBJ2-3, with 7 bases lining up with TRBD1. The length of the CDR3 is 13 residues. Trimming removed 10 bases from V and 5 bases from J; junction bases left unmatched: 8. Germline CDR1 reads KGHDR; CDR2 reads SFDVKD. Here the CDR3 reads CATSPRGLDTQYF. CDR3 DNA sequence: TGTGCCACGAGTCCCAGGGGGTTAGATACGCAGTATTTT.

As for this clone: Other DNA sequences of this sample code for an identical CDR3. The CDR3 DNA reads TGTGCCACCAGTGATTTGGGGACAGGGAGCCAAGAGACCCAGTACTTC. Translation gives CATSDLGTGSQETQYF. The genes are TRBV24-1 and TRBJ2-5; 9 bases agree with TRBD1. The V segment lost 0 bases and the J segment 1 base; nucleotides outside the gene matches: 2. Germline loops: CDR1 KGHDR, CDR2 SFDVKD. This CDR3 spans 16 amino acids.

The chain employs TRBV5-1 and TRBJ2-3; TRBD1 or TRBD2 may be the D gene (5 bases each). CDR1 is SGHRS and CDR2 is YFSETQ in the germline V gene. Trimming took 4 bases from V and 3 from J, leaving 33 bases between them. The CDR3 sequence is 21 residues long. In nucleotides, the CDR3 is TGCGCCAGCAGCCCCGCGGCACGACAGTCGGGGAATAAACGGATTACAGATACGCAGTATTTT. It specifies CASSPAARQSGNKRITDTQYF.

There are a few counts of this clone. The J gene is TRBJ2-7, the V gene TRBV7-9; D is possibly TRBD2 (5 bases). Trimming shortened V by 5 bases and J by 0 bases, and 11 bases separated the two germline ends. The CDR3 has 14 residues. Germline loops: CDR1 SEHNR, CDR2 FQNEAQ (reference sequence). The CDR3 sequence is CASSVGLSSYEQYF. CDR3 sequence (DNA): TGTGCCAGCAGCGTAGGACTGAGCTCCTACGAGCAGTACTTC.

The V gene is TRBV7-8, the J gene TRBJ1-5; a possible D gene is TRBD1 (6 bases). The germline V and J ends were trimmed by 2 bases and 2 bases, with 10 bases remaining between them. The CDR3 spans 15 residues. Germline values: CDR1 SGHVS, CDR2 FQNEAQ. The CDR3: CASSLQGHGNQPQHF. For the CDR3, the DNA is TGTGCCAGCAGCTTACAGGGGCACGGCAATCAGCCCCAGCATTTT.

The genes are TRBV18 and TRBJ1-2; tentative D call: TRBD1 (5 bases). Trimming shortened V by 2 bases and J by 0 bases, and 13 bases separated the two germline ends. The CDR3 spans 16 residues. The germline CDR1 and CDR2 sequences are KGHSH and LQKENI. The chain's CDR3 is CASSPGGTKSNYGYTF. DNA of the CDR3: TGTGCCAGCTCACCAGGCGGGACCAAGTCTAACTATGGCTACACCTTC. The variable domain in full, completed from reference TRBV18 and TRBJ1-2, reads NAGVMQNPRHLVRRRGQEARLRCSPMKGHSHVYWYRQLPEEGLKFMVYLQKENIIDESGMPKERFSAEFPKEGPSILRIQQVVRGDSAAYFCASSPGGTKSNYGYTFGSGTRLTVV.

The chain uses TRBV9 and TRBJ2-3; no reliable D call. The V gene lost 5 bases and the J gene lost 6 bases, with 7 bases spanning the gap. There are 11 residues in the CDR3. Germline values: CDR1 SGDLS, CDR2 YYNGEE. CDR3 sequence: CASRSGDTQYF. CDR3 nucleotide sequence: TGTGCCAGCAGGTCGGGTGATACGCAGTATTTT.

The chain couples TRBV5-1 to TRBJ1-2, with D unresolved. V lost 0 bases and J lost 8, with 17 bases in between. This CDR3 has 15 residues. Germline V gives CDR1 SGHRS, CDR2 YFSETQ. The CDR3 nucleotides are TGCGCCAGCAGCTTGGCCGGCAGGTCCCATGAGGGCTACACCTTC. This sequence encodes CASSLAGRSHEGYTF. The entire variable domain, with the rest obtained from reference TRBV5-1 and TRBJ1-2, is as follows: KAGVTQTPRYLIKTRGQQVTLSCSPISGHRSVSWYQQTPGQGLQFLFEYFSETQRNKGNFPGRFSGRQFSNSRSEMNVSTLELGDSALYLCASSLAGRSHEGYTFGSGTRLTVV.

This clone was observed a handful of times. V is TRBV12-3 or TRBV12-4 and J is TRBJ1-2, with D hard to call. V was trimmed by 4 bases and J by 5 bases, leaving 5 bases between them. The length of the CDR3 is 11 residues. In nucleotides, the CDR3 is TGTGCCAGCAGTTCCCGGTATGGCTACACCTTC. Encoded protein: CASSSRYGYTF.

The CDR3 nucleotides read TGTGCCAGCAGTGAAGGCTCCCAGCAGACCCAGTACTTC. It codes for CASSEGSQQTQYF. This chain uses TRBV2 with TRBJ2-5, with D unresolved. CDR3 length equals 13 residues. V was cut by 1 base and J by 6 bases, with 9 bases left in between. The germline V gene has CDR1 SNHLY and CDR2 FYNNEI.

CDR3 nucleotides: TGTGCCAGCCGCGGACAGACGGCCTTAGTAGCTTTCTTT. As protein: CASRGQTALVAFF. This chain joins TRBV27 and TRBJ1-1; D is possibly TRBD1 (6 bases). Germline loops: CDR1 MNHEY, CDR2 SMNVEV (reference sequence). V shed 8 bases and J shed 10 bases, with 20 bases lying between them. This CDR3 comprises 13 residues.

The CDR3 bases are TGTGCCAGTAGTGATCGTGGCAGAACGAACACTGAAGCTTTCTTT. It translates to CASSDRGRTNTEAFF. The chain is built from TRBV19 and TRBJ1-1; D call uncertain. The CDR3 totals 15 residues. The V end was cut by 5 bases, the J end by 1 base, with 14 bases between. Per the germline V gene, CDR1 is LNHDA and CDR2 is SQIVND (reference sequence).

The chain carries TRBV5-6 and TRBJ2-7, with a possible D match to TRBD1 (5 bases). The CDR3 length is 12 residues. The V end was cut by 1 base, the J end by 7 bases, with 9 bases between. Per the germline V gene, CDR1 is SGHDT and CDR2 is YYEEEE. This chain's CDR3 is CASSLLPGEQYF. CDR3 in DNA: TGTGCCAGCAGCTTGTTACCAGGGGAGCAGTACTTC.

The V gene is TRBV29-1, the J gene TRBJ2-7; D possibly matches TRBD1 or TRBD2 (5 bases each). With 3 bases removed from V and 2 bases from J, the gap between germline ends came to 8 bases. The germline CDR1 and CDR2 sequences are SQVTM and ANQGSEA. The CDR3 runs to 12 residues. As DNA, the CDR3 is TGCAGCGTTGACGAGGGACCCTACGAGCAGTACTTC. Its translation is CSVDEGPYEQYF.

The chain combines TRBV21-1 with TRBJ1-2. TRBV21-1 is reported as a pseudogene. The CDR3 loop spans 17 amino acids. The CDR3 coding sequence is TGTGCCAGCAGCAAAGTAACCATGTCCCCTACTAACTATGGCTACACCTTC. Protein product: CASSKVTMSPTNYGYTF.

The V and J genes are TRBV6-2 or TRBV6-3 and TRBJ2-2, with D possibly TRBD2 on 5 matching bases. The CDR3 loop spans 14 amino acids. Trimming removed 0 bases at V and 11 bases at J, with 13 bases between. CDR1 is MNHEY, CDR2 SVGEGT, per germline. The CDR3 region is CASSYSMGSSELFF. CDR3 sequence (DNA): TGTGCCAGCAGTTACTCGATGGGTTCTAGCGAGCTGTTTTTT.

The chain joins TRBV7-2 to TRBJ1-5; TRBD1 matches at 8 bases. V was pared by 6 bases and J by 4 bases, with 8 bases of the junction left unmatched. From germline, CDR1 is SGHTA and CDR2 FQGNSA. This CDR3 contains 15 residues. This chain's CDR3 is CASSKGTGGNQPQHF. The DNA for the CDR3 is TGTGCCAGCAGTAAAGGGACAGGTGGAAATCAGCCCCAGCATTTT.

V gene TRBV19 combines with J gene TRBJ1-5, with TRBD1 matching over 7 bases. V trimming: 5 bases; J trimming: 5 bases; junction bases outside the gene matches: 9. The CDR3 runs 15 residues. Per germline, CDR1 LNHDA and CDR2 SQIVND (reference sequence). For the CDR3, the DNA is TGTGCCAGTAGTCCTAGGGACAGACTTTATCAGCCCCAGCATTTT. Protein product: CASSPRDRLYQPQHF.

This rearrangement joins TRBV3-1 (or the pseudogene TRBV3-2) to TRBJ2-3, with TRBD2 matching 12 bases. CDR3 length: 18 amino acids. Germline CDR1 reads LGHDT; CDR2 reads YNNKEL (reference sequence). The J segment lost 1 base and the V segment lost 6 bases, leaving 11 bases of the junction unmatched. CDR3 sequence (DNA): TGTGCCAGCAGTCCACTAGCGGGGGGACGATGGGGCACAGATACGCAGTATTTT. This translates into CASSPLAGGRWGTDTQYF.

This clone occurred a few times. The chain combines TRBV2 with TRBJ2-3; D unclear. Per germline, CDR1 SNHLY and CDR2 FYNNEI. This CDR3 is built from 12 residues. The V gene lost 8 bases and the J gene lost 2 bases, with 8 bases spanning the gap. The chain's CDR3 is CASAVVTDTQYF. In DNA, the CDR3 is TGTGCCAGCGCGGTCGTCACAGATACGCAGTATTTT.

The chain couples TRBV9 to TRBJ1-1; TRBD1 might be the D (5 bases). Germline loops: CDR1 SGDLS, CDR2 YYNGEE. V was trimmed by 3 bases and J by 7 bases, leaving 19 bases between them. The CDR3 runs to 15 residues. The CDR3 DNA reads TGTGCCAGCAGCGGCCCAACGCAGGGCCACCTTGAAGCTTTCTTT. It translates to CASSGPTQGHLEAFF.

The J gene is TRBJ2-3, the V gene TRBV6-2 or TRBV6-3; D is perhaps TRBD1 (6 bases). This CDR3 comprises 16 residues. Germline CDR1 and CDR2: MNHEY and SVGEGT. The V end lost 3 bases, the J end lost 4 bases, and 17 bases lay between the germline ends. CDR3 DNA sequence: TGTGCCAGCAGTTATGACGGGACAAAAGATTCAGATACGCAGTATTTT. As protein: CASSYDGTKDSDTQYF.

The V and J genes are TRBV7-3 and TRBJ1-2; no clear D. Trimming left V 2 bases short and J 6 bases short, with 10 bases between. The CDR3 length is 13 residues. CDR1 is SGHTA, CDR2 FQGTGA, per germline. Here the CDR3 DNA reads TGTGCCAGCAGCTTAGGCCAGATGGATGGCTACACCTTC. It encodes CASSLGQMDGYTF.

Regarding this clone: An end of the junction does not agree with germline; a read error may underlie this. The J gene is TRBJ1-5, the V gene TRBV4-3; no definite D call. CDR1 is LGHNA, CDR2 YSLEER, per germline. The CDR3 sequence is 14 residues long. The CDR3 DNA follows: TGCGCCAGCAGCGAAGAGGTTAGCAATCAGCCCCAGCATTTT. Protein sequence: CASSEEVSNQPQHF.